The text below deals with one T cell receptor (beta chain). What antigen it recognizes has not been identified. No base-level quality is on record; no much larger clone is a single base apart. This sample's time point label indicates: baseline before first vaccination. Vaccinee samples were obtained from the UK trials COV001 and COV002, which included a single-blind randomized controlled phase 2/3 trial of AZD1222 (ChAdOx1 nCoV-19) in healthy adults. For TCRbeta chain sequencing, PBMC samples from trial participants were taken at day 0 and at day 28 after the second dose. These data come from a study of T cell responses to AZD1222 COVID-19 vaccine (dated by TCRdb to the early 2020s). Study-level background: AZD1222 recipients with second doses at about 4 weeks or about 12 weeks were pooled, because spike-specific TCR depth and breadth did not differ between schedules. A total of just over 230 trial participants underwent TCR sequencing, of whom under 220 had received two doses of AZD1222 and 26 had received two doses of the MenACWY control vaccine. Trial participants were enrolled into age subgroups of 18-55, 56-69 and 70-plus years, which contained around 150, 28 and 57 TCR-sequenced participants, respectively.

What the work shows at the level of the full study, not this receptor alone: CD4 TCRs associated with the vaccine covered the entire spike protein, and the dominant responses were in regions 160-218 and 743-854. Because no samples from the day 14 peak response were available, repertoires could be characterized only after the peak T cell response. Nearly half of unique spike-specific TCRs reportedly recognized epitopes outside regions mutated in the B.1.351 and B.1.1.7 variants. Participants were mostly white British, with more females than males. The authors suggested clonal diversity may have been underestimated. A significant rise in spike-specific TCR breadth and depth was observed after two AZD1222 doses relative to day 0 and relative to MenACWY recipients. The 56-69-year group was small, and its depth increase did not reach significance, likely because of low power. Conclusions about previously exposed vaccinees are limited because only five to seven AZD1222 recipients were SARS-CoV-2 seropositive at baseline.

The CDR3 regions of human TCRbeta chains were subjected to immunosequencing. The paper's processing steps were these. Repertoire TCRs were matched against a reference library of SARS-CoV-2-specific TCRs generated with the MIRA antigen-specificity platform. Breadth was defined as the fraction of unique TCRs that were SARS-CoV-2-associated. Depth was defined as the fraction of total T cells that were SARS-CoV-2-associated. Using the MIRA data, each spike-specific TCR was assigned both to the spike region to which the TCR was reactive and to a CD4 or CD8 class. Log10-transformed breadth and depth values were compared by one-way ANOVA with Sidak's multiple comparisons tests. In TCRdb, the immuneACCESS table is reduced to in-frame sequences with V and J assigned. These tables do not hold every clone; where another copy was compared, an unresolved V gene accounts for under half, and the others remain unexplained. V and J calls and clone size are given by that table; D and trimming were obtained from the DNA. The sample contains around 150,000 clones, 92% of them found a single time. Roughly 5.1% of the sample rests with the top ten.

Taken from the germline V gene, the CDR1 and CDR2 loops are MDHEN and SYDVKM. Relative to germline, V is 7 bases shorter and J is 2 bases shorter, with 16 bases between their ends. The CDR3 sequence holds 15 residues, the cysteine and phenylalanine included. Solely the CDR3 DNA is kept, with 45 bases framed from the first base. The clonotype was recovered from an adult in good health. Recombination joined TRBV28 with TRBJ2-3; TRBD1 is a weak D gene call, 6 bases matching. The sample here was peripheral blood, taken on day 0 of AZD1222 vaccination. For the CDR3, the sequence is CASMGAAAHTDTQYF. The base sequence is TGTGCCAGCATGGGGGCCGCCGCACACACAGATACGCAGTATTTT.